This TCR beta chain is from a study of T-cell memory formation after mild COVID-19. TCRdb re-called the 5' RACE reads with MiXCR, one entry per CDR3 protein. The sample lists some 160,000 distinct CDR3 sequences, 31% occurring once. V was pared by 6 bases and J by 2 bases, with 10 bases of the junction left unmatched. The length of the CDR3 is 15 residues. CDR1 is MNHEY and CDR2 is SVGAGI in the germline V gene. This clonotype was observed a single time. The source is an adult woman who had mild COVID-19 (a few samples of this study predate the infection). Cell type and time point are not known. The chain couples TRBV6-5 to TRBJ2-7, with 7 positions matching TRBD1. Sequenced: PBMCs or a T cell subset sorted from them (not recorded which). This CDR3 reads CASSLRDRDAYEQYF. As DNA, the CDR3 is TGTGCCAGCAGCTTACGCGACAGGGATGCCTACGAGCAGTACTTC.